The clone carrying this T cell receptor beta chain was picked up one time. Only in-frame clones appear in the TCRdb table, and some are missing; sequencing was by immunoSEQ multiplex PCR. The data show some 2,000,000 clones, 90% to 97% seen once. This sample stems from a study of shared clonotypes between healthy human individuals. Study-wide background: Each donor's CD8 memory used one plate, CD8 naive two, each CD4 subset three.

Sequencing used naive CD4+ T cells sorted from blood. Subset specified: CD45RA+ positively selected. The origin of this receptor is a man younger than 35 in good health.

The CDR3 protein is CASRRGGSTEAFF. The CDR3 DNA follows: TGTGCCAGCAGAAGAGGGGGAAGCACTGAAGCTTTCTTT. The chain recombines TRBV28 with TRBJ1-1; D perhaps matches TRBD1 (6 bases). CDR1 is MDHEN, CDR2 SYDVKM, per germline. V dropped 6 bases and J dropped 4 bases, with 12 bases sitting between them. The CDR3 sequence is 13 residues long.